These 29 T cell receptor beta chains were all obtained from the same sample, sequenced in a study of sequential checkpoint blockade in melanoma. Treatment in this sample: randomized to nivolumab then ipilimumab (arm A) or the reverse (arm B). The assay was immunoSEQ multiplex PCR, and TCRdb's table has in-frame clones only and misses some. The sample has more than 2,500 clones; roughly 23% are singletons. The starting material was tumor tissue (inferred from file names), obtained from a patient given nivolumab and ipilimumab in sequence. Receptors originate from a human patient with melanoma. Some clones in this sample may be carry-over from other donors' samples.

The chain links TRBV5-1 to TRBJ2-7; 9 positions match TRBD1. The length of the CDR3 is 16 residues. Losses at the gene ends were 4 bases for V and 5 bases for J; bases not matched to a gene: 13. The V gene's germline CDR1 is SGHRS and CDR2 YFSETQ. The CDR3 sequence is CASSPHPGQGGDEQYF. The CDR3 DNA follows: TGCGCCAGCAGCCCCCACCCGGGACAGGGCGGGGACGAGCAGTACTTC.

This clone was picked up a small number of times. This chain joins TRBV19 and TRBJ1-4; D gene uncertain. The germline V gene has CDR1 LNHDA and CDR2 SQIVND (reference sequence). V dropped 3 bases and J dropped 0 bases, with 11 bases sitting between them. This CDR3 contains 16 residues. The CDR3, as DNA: TGTGCCAGTAGTATTCTCCCGACGGCAACTAATGAAAAACTGTTTTTT. This gives the protein CASSILPTATNEKLFF.

Here the CDR3 reads CASSPREGGEAKNIQYF. As DNA, the CDR3 is TGTGCCAGCAGTCCCAGAGAGGGTGGGGAAGCCAAAAACATTCAGTACTTC. The gene calls are TRBV6-8 and TRBJ2-4, with a tentative D call TRBD2 (5 bases). The CDR3 has 17 residues. Germline V gene sequence: CDR1 MNHGY, CDR2 SAAAGT. Trimming removed 5 bases at V and 0 bases at J, with 17 bases between.

This clone occurred a few times. The J gene is TRBJ1-5, the V gene TRBV9; D may be TRBD1 (6 bases). CDR3 length: 14 residues. Looked up from germline, CDR1 is SGDLS and CDR2 is YYNGEE. Between the trimmed V and J ends, which lost 5 bases and 0 bases, there was a span of 9 bases. The CDR3 DNA reads as TGTGCCAGCAGTGAAGGGGGTAGCAATCAGCCCCAGCATTTT. As protein: CASSEGGSNQPQHF. The full variable domain, its missing parts supplied by reference TRBV9 and TRBJ1-5, is DSGVTQTPKHLITATGQRVTLRCSPRSGDLSVYWYQQSLDQGLQFLIQYYNGEERAKGNILERFSAQQFPDLHSELNLSSLELGDSALYFCASSEGGSNQPQHFGDGTRLSIL.

The chain links TRBV19 to TRBJ2-3, with 8 bases matching TRBD2. CDR3 length: 13 amino acids. Unmatched junction bases numbered 3, after V lost 6 bases and J lost 4 bases. Germline V gene lookup returns CDR1 LNHDA and CDR2 SQIVND (reference sequence). The CDR3 DNA reads TGTGCCAGTAGCGGGGGGGCCCCAGATACGCAGTATTTT. It codes for CASSGGAPDTQYF.

The rearrangement uses TRBV19 and TRBJ1-1, with a possible D match to TRBD1 (5 bases). Germline-derived CDR1 and CDR2 are LNHDA and SQIVND (reference sequence). This CDR3 has 15 residues. Trimming stripped 4 bases from V and 1 base from J, with 13 bases between. CDR3 sequence (DNA): TGTGCCAGTAGTAAACCCCAAGGGGCGAACACTGAAGCTTTCTTT. Amino acids: CASSKPQGANTEAFF. The entire variable domain, with the rest obtained from reference TRBV19 and TRBJ1-1, is as follows: DGGITQSPKYLFRKEGQNVTLSCEQNLNHDAMYWYRQDPGQGLRLIYYSQIVNDFQKGDIAEGYSVSREKKESFPLTVTSAQKNPTAFYLCASSKPQGANTEAFFGQGTRLTVV.

This clone was counted a few times. The chain employs TRBV15 and TRBJ2-7; 8 nucleotides line up with TRBD2. The CDR3 extends over 15 amino acids. Germline V gene sequence: CDR1 LNHNV, CDR2 YYDKDF (reference sequence). V shed 6 bases and J 1 base; nucleotides not matched to a gene: 8. CDR3 bases: TGTGCCACCAGGGAGACTAGCGAACCTTCCTACGAGCAGTACTTC. This gives the protein CATRETSEPSYEQYF.

This clone was found a few times. The genes are TRBV30 and TRBJ1-5; D gene uncertain. There are 16 residues in the CDR3. The V end was cut by 4 bases, the J end by 0 bases, with 16 bases between. Per germline, CDR1 GTSNPN and CDR2 SVGIG (reference sequence). The CDR3 bases are TGTGCCTGGAATCCCGGCGGACCTTATAGCAATCAGCCCCAGCATTTT. Translated: CAWNPGGPYSNQPQHF.

This clone appeared many times. V usage is TRBV11-3 and J usage is TRBJ1-2; maybe TRBD1 (6 bases). This CDR3 spans 15 amino acids. Trimming pared 7 bases from V and 2 bases from J, leaving 17 bases between. CDR1 SGHNT and CDR2 YENEEA come from the germline V gene. CDR3 in DNA: TGTGCCAGCACCCTACAAGGGGGAGGGAACTATGGCTACACCTTC. Translated: CASTLQGGGNYGYTF.

A few counts support this clone. V gene TRBV9 combines with J gene TRBJ1-5, with 7 bases that match TRBD1. V lost 6 bases to trimming and J lost 2 bases; unmatched junction nucleotides: 8. Germline V gene lookup returns CDR1 SGDLS and CDR2 YYNGEE. CDR3 length: 15 residues. The CDR3 spells CASMREGGRNQPQHF. CDR3 coding DNA: TGTGCCAGCATGAGGGAAGGGGGCCGCAATCAGCCCCAGCATTTT. Drawing the rest from reference TRBV9 and TRBJ1-5, the complete variable domain is DSGVTQTPKHLITATGQRVTLRCSPRSGDLSVYWYQQSLDQGLQFLIQYYNGEERAKGNILERFSAQQFPDLHSELNLSSLELGDSALYFCASMREGGRNQPQHFGDGTRLSIL.

By its share, this clone is medium-sized. The V call is TRBV6-8, the J call TRBJ1-1, with 7 bases fitting TRBD1. CDR1 and CDR2 from the germline V gene are MNHGY and SAAAGT. With V trimmed by 2 bases and J by 8 bases, 8 bases remained unmatched. The CDR3 has 14 amino acids. In DNA, the CDR3 is TGTGCCAGCAGTTACCTCGACAGGGAATCCGAAGCTTTCTTT. Protein: CASSYLDRESEAFF.

The rearrangement uses TRBV6-7 and TRBJ1-5; 10 nucleotides align to TRBD1. TRBV6-7 is an ORF for which the function is uncertain. The length of the CDR3 is 15 residues. The V gene end was trimmed by 2 bases and the J gene end by 7 bases; junction bases not matched to a gene: 5. The CDR3 bases are TGTGCCAGCAGTTACCGACAGGGGGCGAAGCAGCCCCAGCATTTT. Its protein product is CASSYRQGAKQPQHF.

The V call is TRBV30, the J call TRBJ1-2; D gene unclear. Between the trimmed V and J ends, which lost 5 bases and 0 bases, there was a span of 7 bases. This CDR3 region has 12 residues. Germline V gene sequence: CDR1 GTSNPN, CDR2 SVGIG (reference sequence). The CDR3 is CAWQTPNYGYTF. The CDR3 DNA follows: TGTGCCTGGCAGACACCTAACTATGGCTACACCTTC.

This clone was detected only a few times. V is TRBV6-8 and J is TRBJ1-1; 7 bases map to TRBD1. In germline, CDR1 is MNHGY, CDR2 SAAAGT. The CDR3 has 16 residues. V gave up 7 bases and J gave up 1 base; unmatched junction bases: 12. This CDR3 reads CASTGPNRGSNTEAFF. The CDR3 coding sequence is TGTGCCAGCACCGGCCCTAACAGGGGATCGAACACTGAAGCTTTCTTT.

The chain employs TRBV19 and TRBJ1-5, with 11 nucleotides matching TRBD1. Germline assignment: CDR1 LNHDA and CDR2 SQIVND (reference sequence). V trimming: 5 bases; J trimming: 4 bases; junction bases outside the gene matches: 4. The CDR3 runs to 15 residues. The CDR3 loop reads CASSGGQGGNQPQHF. The DNA of the CDR3 is TGTGCCAGTAGTGGGGGACAGGGGGGAAATCAGCCCCAGCATTTT.

The rearrangement links TRBV18 to TRBJ2-3, with 7 positions matching TRBD1. Germline CDR1 reads KGHSH; CDR2 reads LQKENI. The CDR3 has 14 residues. V lost 2 bases, J lost 5 bases, and 4 bases stayed unmatched. This CDR3 is CASSPSTGQDTQYF. In DNA form, the CDR3 reads TGTGCCAGCTCACCATCGACAGGGCAAGATACGCAGTATTTT.

The genes are TRBV11-3 and TRBJ2-7; possibly TRBD2 for D (6 bases). Trimming took 3 bases from V and 2 from J, leaving 11 bases between them. The CDR3 extends over 14 amino acids. Germline V gene data show CDR1 as SGHNT and CDR2 as YENEEA. For the CDR3, the DNA is TGTGCCAGCAGCTTGGTTGGAGGGCCCTACGAGCAGTACTTC. This encodes CASSLVGGPYEQYF.

The chain recombines TRBV1 with TRBJ1-5; the DNA was not compared with TRBD1, the D call given in the table. TRBV1 is recorded as a pseudogene. The CDR3 is 16 amino acids. The DNA for the CDR3 is TGCGCCAGCAGCCAAGATAAGGGGATGGGCAATCAGCCCCAGCATTTT. Translating it yields CASSQDKGMGNQPQHF.

This clone was seen many times. This sequence joins TRBV11-3 and TRBJ2-2, with TRBD2 matching 8 bases. The CDR3 runs to 16 residues. Losses at the gene ends were 4 bases for V and 2 bases for J; bases not matched to a gene: 6. Germline V gene sequence: CDR1 SGHNT, CDR2 YENEEA. CDR3 residues: CASSYFSGANTGELFF. In DNA form, the CDR3 reads TGTGCCAGCAGCTACTTTAGCGGGGCTAACACCGGGGAGCTGTTTTTT.

This chain joins TRBV28 and TRBJ1-5; 7 nucleotides line up with TRBD1. Trimming took 2 bases from V and 0 from J; bases not matched to a gene: 4. Germline-derived CDR1 and CDR2 are MDHEN and SYDVKM. This CDR3 is built from 16 residues. The chain's CDR3 is CASSLGQAYSNQPQHF. The CDR3 bases are TGTGCCAGCAGTTTAGGACAGGCTTATAGCAATCAGCCCCAGCATTTT. The full variable domain, in which reference TRBV28 and TRBJ1-5 provide the parts outside the CDR3, is DVKVTQSSRYLVKRTGEKVFLECVQDMDHENMFWYRQDPGLGLRLIYFSYDVKMKEKGDIPEGYSVSREKKERFSLILESASTNQTSMYLCASSLGQAYSNQPQHFGDGTRLSIL.

The chain links TRBV6-8 to TRBJ1-1, with D possibly TRBD1 on 6 matching bases. CDR1 is MNHGY and CDR2 is SAAAGT in the germline V gene. Trimming left V 8 bases short and J 5 bases short, with 18 bases between. This CDR3 is built from 14 residues. In DNA form, the CDR3 reads TGTGCCAGCTCTCCCAGGGGCCCGGGGACTGAAGCTTTCTTT. Amino acids: CASSPRGPGTEAFF.

The rearrangement uses TRBV11-3 and TRBJ2-3; 9 bases align to TRBD2. Per germline, CDR1 SGHNT and CDR2 YENEEA. CDR3 length: 18 residues. Trimming took 6 bases from V and 0 from J; bases not matched to a gene: 13. In nucleotides, the CDR3 is TGTGCCAGCAGTCACACCCTCTCCGCGGGGGGGAGCACAGATACGCAGTATTTT. Protein: CASSHTLSAGGSTDTQYF. The full variable domain, rest sourced from reference TRBV11-3 and TRBJ2-3, is EAGVVQSPRYKIIEKKQPVAFWCNPISGHNTLYWYLQNLGQGPELLIRYENEEAVDDSQLPKDRFSAERLKGVDSTLKIQPAELGDSAVYLCASSHTLSAGGSTDTQYFGPGTRLTVL.

The V call is TRBV9, the J call TRBJ2-7; TRBD1 matches 7 bases. Germline V lookup: CDR1 SGDLS, CDR2 YYNGEE. Germline trimming cut 2 bases from V and 0 bases from J; bases unmatched to any gene: 2. This CDR3 contains 14 residues. CDR3 nucleotides: TGTGCCAGCAGCGTGGGACAGACCTCCTACGAGCAGTACTTC. Translated: CASSVGQTSYEQYF.

This clone was detected ten times or more. This chain links TRBV11-3 with TRBJ2-6, with 7 bases identical to TRBD2. This CDR3 spans 17 amino acids. J gave up 0 bases and V 5 bases, and 7 bases lay outside the gene matches. Germline CDR1 and CDR2: SGHNT and YENEEA. This CDR3 reads CASSPPAGRSGANVLTF. CDR3 DNA sequence: TGTGCCAGCAGCCCTCCAGCGGGGCGCTCTGGGGCCAACGTCCTGACTTTC. The complete variable domain, with remaining parts taken from reference TRBV11-3 and TRBJ2-6, reads EAGVVQSPRYKIIEKKQPVAFWCNPISGHNTLYWYLQNLGQGPELLIRYENEEAVDDSQLPKDRFSAERLKGVDSTLKIQPAELGDSAVYLCASSPPAGRSGANVLTFGAGSRLTVL.

The chain employs TRBV6-8 and TRBJ2-7; D ambiguous. Deletions cut 7 bases from V and 6 bases from J, with 19 bases between. CDR1 MNHGY and CDR2 SAAAGT come from the germline V gene. The CDR3 is made up of 14 amino acids. The CDR3 DNA reads as TGTGCCAGCATTCCGGGCAGGTCGTCGTTCGAGCAGTACTTC. Translation gives CASIPGRSSFEQYF.

By sample fraction, this clone is medium-sized. This rearrangement joins TRBV11-3 to TRBJ2-1, with a tentative D call TRBD2 (6 bases). The length of the CDR3 is 15 residues. Germline CDR1 is SGHNT and CDR2 is YENEEA. The V gene lost 5 bases and the J gene lost 5 bases, with 16 bases spanning the gap. The CDR3 spells CASSLRETTHNEQFF. The CDR3 region has the DNA TGTGCCAGCAGCCTCCGGGAGACTACCCACAATGAGCAGTTCTTC.

By frequency in the sample, this clone is medium-sized. This rearrangement joins TRBV6-8 to TRBJ1-1; the D is unclear. The CDR3 consists of 15 residues. The V and J ends lost 5 bases and 5 bases respectively, with 18 bases between them. Germline-derived CDR1 and CDR2 are MNHGY and SAAAGT. The CDR3 region has the DNA TGTGCCAGCAGTGATAGTCCCCTATACAGTACTGAAGCTTTCTTT. Encoded protein: CASSDSPLYSTEAFF.

The CDR3 loop is CASSQGRQTNTEAFF. In DNA, the CDR3 is TGCGCCAGCAGCCAAGGAAGACAAACGAACACTGAAGCTTTCTTT. The chain couples TRBV4-1 to TRBJ1-1, with D unresolved. In germline, CDR1 is MGHRA, CDR2 YSYEKL. The CDR3 length is 15 residues. Between the trimmed V and J ends, which lost 1 base and 1 base, there was a span of 10 bases.

This clone is labeled as medium-sized (0.01 to 0.1%). The chain recombines TRBV28 with TRBJ1-1, with D tentatively TRBD1 (6 bases). The germline CDR1 and CDR2 sequences are MDHEN and SYDVKM. This CDR3 spans 12 amino acids. V was cut by 5 bases and J by 7 bases, with 11 bases left in between. The CDR3, as DNA: TGTGCCAGCAGTACAGGGTTAGTTGAAGCTTTCTTT. It codes for CASSTGLVEAFF.